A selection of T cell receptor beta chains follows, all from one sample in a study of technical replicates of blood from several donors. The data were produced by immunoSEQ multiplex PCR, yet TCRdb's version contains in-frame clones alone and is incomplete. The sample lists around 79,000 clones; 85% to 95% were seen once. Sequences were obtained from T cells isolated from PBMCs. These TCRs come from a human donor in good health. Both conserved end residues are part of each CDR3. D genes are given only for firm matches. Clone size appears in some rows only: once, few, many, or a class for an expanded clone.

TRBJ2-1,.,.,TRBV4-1,CASSQVSGDDEQFF,TGCGCCAGCAGCCAAGTTTCCGGAGACGATGAGCAGTTCTTC
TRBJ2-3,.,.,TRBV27,CASSLKIGTQYF,TGTGCCAGCAGCCTTAAGATCGGTACGCAGTATTTT
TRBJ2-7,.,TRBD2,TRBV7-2,CASSLFTGGAGEQYF,TGTGCCAGCAGCTTATTCACGGGAGGAGCAGGCGAGCAGTACTTC
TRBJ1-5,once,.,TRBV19,CASTWGLSNQPQHF,TGTGCCAGTACCTGGGGGCTCAGCAATCAGCCCCAGCATTTT
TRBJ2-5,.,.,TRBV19,CASAPGLGGETQYF,TGTGCCAGCGCCCCGGGACTCGGGGGAGAGACCCAGTACTTC
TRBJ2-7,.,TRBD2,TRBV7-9,CASSLSSGGSYEQYF,TGTGCCAGCAGCTTATCCAGCGGGGGCTCCTACGAGCAGTACTTC
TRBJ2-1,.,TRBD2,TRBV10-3,CAISENTQRELSRGINEQFF,TGTGCCATCAGTGAGAACACCCAGCGGGAGCTCTCCCGAGGGATTAATGAGCAGTTCTTC
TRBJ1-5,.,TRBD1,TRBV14,CASSQEAVTGAKYFQPQHF,TGTGCCAGCAGCCAAGAGGCCGTTACAGGGGCAAAATATTTTCAGCCCCAGCATTTT
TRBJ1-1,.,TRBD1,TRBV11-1,CASSLARQGRNTEAFF,TGTGCCAGCAGCTTAGCCCGACAGGGAAGGAACACTGAAGCTTTCTTT
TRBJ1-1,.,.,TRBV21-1,CASSTRQGPWSTEAFF,TGTGCCAGCAGCACCCGACAGGGTCCCTGGAGCACTGAAGCTTTCTTT
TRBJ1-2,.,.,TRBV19,CASNIGVNYGYTF,TGTGCCAGTAACATAGGGGTCAACTATGGCTACACCTTC
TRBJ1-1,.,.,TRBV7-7,CASSLATGLEAFF,TGTGCTAGCAGCTTAGCGACAGGCCTTGAAGCTTTCTTT
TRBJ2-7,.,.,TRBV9,CASSVGSLAYEQYF,TGTGCCAGCAGCGTAGGCAGTCTCGCCTACGAGCAGTACTTC
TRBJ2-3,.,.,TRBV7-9,CASSFKIGFTDTQYF,TGTGCCAGCAGCTTTAAAATCGGGTTCACAGATACGCAGTATTTT
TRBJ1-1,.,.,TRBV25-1,CASIDRTEAFF,TGTGCCAGCATAGATCGCACTGAAGCTTTCTTT